The TCR beta chain described here comes from a study of blood T cell repertoires in COVID-19. The authors' processing: Estimation of nucleated cell counts was performed using reference gene primer amplification. Profiling relied on immunoSEQ multiplex PCR, and the TCRdb table lists in-frame clones only, not all of them. V, J and clone size are those of that table, while D and trimming were read from the DNA. This table holds 140,000 to 150,000 clones, about four fifths found once. This TCR was recovered from a human donor with acute or convalescent COVID-19. The donor label of this sample is uncertain. Sequencing was done on a sample of peripheral blood.

In DNA form, the CDR3 reads TGTGCCAGCAGGCCCCGGCAGGCCCTCTCTGGAAACACCATATATTTT. This encodes CASRPRQALSGNTIYF. V and J are TRBV6-4 and TRBJ1-3, with unresolved D. The CDR3 loop spans 16 amino acids. The V end was cut by 6 bases, the J end by 0 bases, with 15 bases between. The germline V gene encodes CDR1 MRHNA and CDR2 SNTAGT.